Described below is a single T cell receptor beta chain sequence and its context. Its antigen is as yet unknown. This specimen belongs to a study of type 1 and type 2 diabetes patients. Broader study findings: Some T1D-only expanded clones might appear in more T2D or control samples.

PCR was run on genomic DNA. Multiplex PCR with 30 forward and 13 reverse primers amplified the TCR beta CDR3. A single record per CDR3 protein comes from TCRdb applying MiXCR to the multiplex PCR reads. Here the sample spans fewer than 350,000 distinct CDR3 sequences, 45% to 60% being singletons. The V gene lost 0 bases and the J gene lost 4 bases, with 18 bases spanning the gap. Germline V gene sequence: CDR1 WSHSY, CDR2 SAAADI. This CDR3 has 18 amino acids. This TCR came from a man in his late teens or twenties with type 2 diabetes. This chain connects TRBV10-2 to TRBJ2-2, with D possibly being TRBD1 (6 bases). Sequencing used peripheral blood mononuclear cells (PBMCs). CDR3 nucleotides: TGCGCCAGCAGTGAGTCGGTGGCAGGGGTTGGTGGCACCGGGGAGCTGTTTTTT. Translation gives CASSESVAGVGGTGELFF.